This TCR beta chain was sequenced for a study of monozygotic twins with inflammatory bowel disease. The study, taken as a whole, reports: Evidence did not back any single strong signal or clonotype linked to IBD.

TCRdb reworked the 5' RACE reads into one entry per CDR3 protein, no DNA. This table lists approximately 400,000 distinct CDR3 sequences. Germline V CDR1 and CDR2: LNHDA, SQIVND (reference sequence). CDR3 size: 15 residues. For this clonotype: Its matching antigen is unknown.

The chain recombines TRBV19 with TRBJ2-1; TCRdb's D gene call, TRBD2, goes unchecked for lack of DNA. The receptor comes from a human donor with ulcerative colitis or Crohn's disease, or a healthy co-twin of an affected twin (not recorded which). Sequencing was done on a sample of blood. The CDR3 region is CASSNRAGVYNEQFF.